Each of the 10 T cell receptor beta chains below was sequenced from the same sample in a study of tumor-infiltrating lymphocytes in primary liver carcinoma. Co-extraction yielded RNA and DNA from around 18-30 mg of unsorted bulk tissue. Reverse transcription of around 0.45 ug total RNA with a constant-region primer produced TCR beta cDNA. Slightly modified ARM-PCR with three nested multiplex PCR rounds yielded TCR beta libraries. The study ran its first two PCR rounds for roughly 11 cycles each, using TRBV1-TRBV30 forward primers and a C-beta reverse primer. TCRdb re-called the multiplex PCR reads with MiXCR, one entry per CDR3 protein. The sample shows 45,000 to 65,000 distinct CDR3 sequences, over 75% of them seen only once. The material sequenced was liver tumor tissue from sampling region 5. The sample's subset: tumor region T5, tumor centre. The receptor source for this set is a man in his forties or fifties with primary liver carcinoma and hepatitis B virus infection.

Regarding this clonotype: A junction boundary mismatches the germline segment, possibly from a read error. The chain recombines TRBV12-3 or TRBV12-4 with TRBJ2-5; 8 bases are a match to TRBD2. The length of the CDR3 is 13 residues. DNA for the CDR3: TGTGCCAGTAGCCGAAGCGGGAGAGAGACCCAATACTTC. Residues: CASSRSGRETQYF.

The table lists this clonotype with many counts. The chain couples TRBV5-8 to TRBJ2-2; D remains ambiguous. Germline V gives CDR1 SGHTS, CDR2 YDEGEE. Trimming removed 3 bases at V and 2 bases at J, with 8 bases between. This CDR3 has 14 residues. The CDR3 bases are TGTGCCAGCAGCTCAGCCCTTAACACCGGGGAGCTGTTTTTT. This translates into CASSSALNTGELFF. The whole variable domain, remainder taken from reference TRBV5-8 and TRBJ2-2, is EAGVTQSPTHLIKTRGQQATLRCSPISGHTSVYWYQQALGLGLQFLLWYDEGEERNRGNFPPRFSGRQFPNYSSELNVNALELEDSALYLCASSSALNTGELFFGEGSRLTVL.

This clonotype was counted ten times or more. CDR3 nucleotide sequence: TGTGCCACCAGTGATTGGTCGGGAGTTAGCACAGATACGCAGTATTTT. This sequence encodes CATSDWSGVSTDTQYF. The V call is TRBV24-1, the J call TRBJ2-3; tentative D call: TRBD2 (6 bases). The CDR3 loop spans 16 amino acids. Trimming pared 2 bases from V and 0 bases from J, leaving 11 bases between. Per the germline V gene, CDR1 is KGHDR and CDR2 is SFDVKD.

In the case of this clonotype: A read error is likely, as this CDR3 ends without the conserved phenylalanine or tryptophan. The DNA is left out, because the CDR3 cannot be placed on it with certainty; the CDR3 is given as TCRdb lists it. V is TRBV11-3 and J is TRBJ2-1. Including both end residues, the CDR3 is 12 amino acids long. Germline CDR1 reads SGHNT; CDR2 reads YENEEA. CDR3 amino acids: CASSLNDNEEFS.

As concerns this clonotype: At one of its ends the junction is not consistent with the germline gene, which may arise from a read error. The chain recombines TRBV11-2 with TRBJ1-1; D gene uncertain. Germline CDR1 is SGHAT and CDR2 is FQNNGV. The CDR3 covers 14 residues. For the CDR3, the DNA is TGTGCCAGCAGGCCCCTCTGGCCGAACACTGAAACTTTCTTT. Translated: CASRPLWPNTETFF.

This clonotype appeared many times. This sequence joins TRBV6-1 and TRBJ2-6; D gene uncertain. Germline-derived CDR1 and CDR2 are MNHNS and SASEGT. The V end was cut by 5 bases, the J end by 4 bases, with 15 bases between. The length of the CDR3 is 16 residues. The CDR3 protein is CASSSQAAAGANVLTF. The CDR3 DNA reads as TGTGCCAGCAGTTCTCAGGCCGCGGCCGGGGCCAACGTCCTGACTTTC.

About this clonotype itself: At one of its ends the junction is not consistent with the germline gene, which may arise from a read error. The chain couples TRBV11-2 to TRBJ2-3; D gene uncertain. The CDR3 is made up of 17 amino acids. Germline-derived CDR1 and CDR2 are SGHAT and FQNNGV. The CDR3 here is CASSLFEADVSIDTQYF. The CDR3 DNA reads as TGTGCCAGCAGCTTATTCGAGGCCGACGTGAGCATAGATACGCAGTATTTT. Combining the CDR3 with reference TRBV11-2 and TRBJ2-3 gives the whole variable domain EAGVAQSPRYKIIEKRQSVAFWCNPISGHATLYWYQQILGQGPKLLIQFQNNGVVDDSQLPKDRFSAERLKGVDSTLKIQPAKLEDSAVYLCASSLFEADVSIDTQYFGPGTRLTVL.

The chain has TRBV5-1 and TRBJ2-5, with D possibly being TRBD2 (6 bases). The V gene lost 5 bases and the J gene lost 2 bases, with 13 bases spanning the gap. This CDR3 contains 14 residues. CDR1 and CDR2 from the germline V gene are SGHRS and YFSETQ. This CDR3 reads CASRSGRPQETQYF. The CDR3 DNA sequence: TGCGCCAGCAGGAGTGGGAGGCCTCAAGAGACCCAGTACTTC.

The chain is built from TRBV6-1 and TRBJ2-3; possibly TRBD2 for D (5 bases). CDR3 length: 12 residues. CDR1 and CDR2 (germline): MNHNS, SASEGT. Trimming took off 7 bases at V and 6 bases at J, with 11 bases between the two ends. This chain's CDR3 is CASKTRTDTQYF. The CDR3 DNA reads TGTGCCAGCAAGACCAGGACTGATACGCAGTATTTT.

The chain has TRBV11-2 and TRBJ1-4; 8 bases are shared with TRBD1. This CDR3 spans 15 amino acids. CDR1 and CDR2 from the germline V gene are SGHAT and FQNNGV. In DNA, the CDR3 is TGTACTAGCATCTTAGACCCGACAGGGGTTGAAAAACTGTTTTTT. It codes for CTSILDPTGVEKLFF.